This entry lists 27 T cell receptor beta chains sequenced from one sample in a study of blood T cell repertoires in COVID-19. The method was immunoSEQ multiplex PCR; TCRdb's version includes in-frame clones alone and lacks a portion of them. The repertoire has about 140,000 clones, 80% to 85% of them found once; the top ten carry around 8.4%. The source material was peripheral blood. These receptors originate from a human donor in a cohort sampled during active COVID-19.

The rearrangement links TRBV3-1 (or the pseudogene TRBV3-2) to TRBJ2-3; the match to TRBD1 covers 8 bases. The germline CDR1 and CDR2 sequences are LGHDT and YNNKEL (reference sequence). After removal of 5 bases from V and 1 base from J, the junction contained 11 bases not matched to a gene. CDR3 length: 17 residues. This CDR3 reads CASSATRGLFGTDTQYF. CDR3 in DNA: TGTGCCAGCAGCGCCACCAGGGGGCTTTTTGGCACAGATACGCAGTATTTT.

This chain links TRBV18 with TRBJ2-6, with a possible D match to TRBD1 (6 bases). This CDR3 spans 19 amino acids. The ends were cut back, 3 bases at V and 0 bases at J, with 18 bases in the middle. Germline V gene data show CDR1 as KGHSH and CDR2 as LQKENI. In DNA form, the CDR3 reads TGTGCCAGCTCACCCCCGGGACACCACGCAGCCTCTGGGGCCAACGTCCTGACTTTC. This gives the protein CASSPPGHHAASGANVLTF.

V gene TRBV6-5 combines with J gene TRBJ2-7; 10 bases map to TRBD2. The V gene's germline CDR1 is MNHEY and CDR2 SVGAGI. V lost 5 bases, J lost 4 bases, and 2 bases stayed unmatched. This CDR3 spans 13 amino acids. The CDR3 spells CASSKREGYEQYF. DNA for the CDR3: TGTGCCAGCAGTAAGCGGGAGGGTTACGAGCAGTACTTC.

CDR3 in DNA: TGTGCCTGGGGGCCAAGGCTAGCGGGAGACTCTGGGGCCAACGTCCTGACTTTC. Translated: CAWGPRLAGDSGANVLTF. The V and J genes are TRBV30 and TRBJ2-6; 10 nucleotides match TRBD2. The CDR3 has 18 amino acids. Losses at the gene ends were 5 bases for V and 0 bases for J; bases not matched to a gene: 10. Germline-derived CDR1 and CDR2 are GTSNPN and SVGIG (reference sequence).

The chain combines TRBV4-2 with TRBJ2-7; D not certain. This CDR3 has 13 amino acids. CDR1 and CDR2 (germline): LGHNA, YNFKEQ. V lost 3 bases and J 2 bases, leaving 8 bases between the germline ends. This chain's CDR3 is CASSQGATYEQYF. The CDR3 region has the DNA TGTGCCAGCAGCCAGGGCGCAACCTACGAGCAGTACTTC.

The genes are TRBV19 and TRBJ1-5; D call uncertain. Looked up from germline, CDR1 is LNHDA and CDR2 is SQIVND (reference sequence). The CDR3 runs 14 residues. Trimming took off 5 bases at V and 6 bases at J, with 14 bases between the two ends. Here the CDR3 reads CASSGQVVSQPQHF. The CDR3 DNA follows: TGTGCCAGTAGTGGGCAGGTGGTAAGTCAGCCCCAGCATTTT.

The CDR3 spells CASSPVQGSHSPLHF. The DNA of the CDR3 is TGTGCCAGCTCACCTGTCCAGGGAAGTCATTCACCCCTCCACTTT. The rearrangement uses TRBV18 and TRBJ1-6, with D possibly TRBD1 on 5 matching bases. The CDR3 sequence is 15 residues long. Germline loops: CDR1 KGHSH, CDR2 LQKENI. Deletions cut 3 bases from V and 8 bases from J, with 14 bases between.

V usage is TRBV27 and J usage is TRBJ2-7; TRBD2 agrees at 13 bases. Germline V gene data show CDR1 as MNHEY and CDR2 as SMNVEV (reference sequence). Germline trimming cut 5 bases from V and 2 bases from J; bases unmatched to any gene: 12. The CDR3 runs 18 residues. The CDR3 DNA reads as TGTGCCAGCAGTCCCACCACTAGCGGGAGGGGAATTCCCTACGAGCAGTACTTC. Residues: CASSPTTSGRGIPYEQYF.

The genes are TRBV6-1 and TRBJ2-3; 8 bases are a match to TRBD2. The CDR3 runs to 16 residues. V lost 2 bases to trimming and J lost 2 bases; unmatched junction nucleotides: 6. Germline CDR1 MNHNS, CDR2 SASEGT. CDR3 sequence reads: CASSEFGGGFTDTQYF. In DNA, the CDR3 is TGTGCCAGCAGTGAATTCGGGGGGGGGTTCACAGATACGCAGTATTTT.

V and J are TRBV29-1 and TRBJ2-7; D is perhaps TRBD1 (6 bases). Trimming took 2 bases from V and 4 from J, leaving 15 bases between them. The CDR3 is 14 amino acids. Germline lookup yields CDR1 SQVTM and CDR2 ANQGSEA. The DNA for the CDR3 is TGCAGCGTTGAATTCCAGGGGTACCCTTACGAGCAGTACTTC. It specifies CSVEFQGYPYEQYF.

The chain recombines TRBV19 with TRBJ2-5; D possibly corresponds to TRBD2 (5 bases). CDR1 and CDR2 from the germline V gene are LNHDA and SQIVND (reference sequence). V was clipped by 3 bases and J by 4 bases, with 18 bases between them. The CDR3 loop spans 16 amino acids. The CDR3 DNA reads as TGTGCCAGTAGTATGGGTACCCTAGCCGTCCCAGAGACCCAGTACTTC. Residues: CASSMGTLAVPETQYF.

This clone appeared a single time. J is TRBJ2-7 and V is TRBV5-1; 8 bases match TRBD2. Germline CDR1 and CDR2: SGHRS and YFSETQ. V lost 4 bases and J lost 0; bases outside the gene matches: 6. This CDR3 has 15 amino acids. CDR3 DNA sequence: TGCGCCAGCAGCGGAACCGGGACTAGCTCCTACGAGCAGTACTTC. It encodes CASSGTGTSSYEQYF.

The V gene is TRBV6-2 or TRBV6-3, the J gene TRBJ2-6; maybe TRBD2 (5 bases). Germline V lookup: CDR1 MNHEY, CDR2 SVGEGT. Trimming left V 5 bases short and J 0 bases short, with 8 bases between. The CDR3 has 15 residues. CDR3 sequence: CASSQGSSGANVLTF. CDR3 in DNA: TGTGCCAGCAGTCAAGGGAGCTCTGGGGCCAACGTCCTGACTTTC.

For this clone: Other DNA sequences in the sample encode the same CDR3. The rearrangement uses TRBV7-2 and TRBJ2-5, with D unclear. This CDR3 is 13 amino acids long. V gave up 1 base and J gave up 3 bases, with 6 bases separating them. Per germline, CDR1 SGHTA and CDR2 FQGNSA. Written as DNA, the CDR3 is TGTGCCAGCAGCTTAGAAAGAGAAGAGACCCAGTACTTC. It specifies CASSLEREETQYF.

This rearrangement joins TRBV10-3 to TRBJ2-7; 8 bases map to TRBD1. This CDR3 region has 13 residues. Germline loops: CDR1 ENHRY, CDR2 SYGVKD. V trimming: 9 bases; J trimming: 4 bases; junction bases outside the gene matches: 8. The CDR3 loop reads CAIGPGQVYEQYF. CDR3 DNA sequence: TGTGCCATAGGACCGGGACAGGTTTACGAGCAGTACTTC.

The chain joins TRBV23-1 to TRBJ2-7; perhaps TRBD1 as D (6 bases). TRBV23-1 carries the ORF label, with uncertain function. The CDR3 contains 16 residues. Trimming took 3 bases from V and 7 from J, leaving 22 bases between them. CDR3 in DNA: TGCGCCAGCAGTCAGTCCCTCGGGACACAGTTCTGGGAGCAGTACTTC. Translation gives CASSQSLGTQFWEQYF.

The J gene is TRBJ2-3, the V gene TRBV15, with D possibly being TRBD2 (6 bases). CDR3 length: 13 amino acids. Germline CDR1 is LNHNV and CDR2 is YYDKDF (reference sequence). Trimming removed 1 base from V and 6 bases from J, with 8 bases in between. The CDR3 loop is CATSRGGGDTQYF. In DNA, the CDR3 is TGTGCCACCAGCAGAGGAGGAGGGGATACGCAGTATTTT.

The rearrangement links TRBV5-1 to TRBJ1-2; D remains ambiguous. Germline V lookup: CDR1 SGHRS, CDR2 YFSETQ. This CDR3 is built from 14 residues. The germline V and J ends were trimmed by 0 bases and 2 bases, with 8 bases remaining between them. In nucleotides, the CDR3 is TGCGCCAGCAGCTTGGAGTGGGCGAACTATGGCTACACCTTC. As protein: CASSLEWANYGYTF.

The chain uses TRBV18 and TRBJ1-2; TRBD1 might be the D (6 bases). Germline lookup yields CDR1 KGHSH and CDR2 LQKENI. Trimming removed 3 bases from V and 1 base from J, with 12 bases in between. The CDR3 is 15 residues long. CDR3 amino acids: CASSPDSPVNYGYTF. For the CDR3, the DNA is TGTGCCAGCTCACCGGACAGTCCTGTTAACTATGGCTACACCTTC.

The DNA for the CDR3 is TGTGCCAGTAGTCTCGGGACAGGGGGCGTTTGGAATGAAAAACTGTTTTTT. It specifies CASSLGTGGVWNEKLFF. The chain links TRBV19 to TRBJ1-4; the match to TRBD1 covers 12 bases. The V and J ends lost 5 bases and 5 bases, in that order; junction bases with no gene match: 9. Germline V gives CDR1 LNHDA, CDR2 SQIVND (reference sequence). The CDR3 spans 17 residues.

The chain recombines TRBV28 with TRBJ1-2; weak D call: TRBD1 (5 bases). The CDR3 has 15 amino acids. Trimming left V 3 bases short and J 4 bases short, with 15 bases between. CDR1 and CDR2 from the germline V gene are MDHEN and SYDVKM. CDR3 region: CASSLTTTASYGYTF. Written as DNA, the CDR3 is TGTGCCAGCAGTTTGACGACGACAGCCAGCTATGGCTACACCTTC.

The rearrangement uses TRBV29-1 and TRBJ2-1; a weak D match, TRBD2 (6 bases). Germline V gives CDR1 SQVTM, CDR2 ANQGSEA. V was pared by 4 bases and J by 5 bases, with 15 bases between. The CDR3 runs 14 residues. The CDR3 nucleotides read TGCAGCGTTGTGGGGCGGGGCCCTAACAATGAGCAGTTCTTC. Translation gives CSVVGRGPNNEQFF.

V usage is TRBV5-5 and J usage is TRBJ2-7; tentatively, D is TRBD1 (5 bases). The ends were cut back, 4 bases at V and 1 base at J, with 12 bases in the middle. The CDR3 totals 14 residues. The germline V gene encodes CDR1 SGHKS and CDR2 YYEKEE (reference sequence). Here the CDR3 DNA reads TGTGCCAGCAGCCCCCATGGGGCGTCCTACGAGCAGTACTTC. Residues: CASSPHGASYEQYF.

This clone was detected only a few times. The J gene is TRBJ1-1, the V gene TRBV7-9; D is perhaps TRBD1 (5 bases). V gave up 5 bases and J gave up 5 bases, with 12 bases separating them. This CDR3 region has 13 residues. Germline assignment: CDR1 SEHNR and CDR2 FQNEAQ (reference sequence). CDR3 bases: TGTGCCAGCAGCAGAAGACAGATAACTGAAGCTTTCTTT. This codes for CASSRRQITEAFF.

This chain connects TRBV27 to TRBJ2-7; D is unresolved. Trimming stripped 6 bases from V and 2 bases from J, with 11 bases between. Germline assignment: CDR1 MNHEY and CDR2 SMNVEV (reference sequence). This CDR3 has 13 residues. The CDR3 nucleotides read TGTGCCAGCAGGTCGACTGGCACCTACGAGCAGTACTTC. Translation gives CASRSTGTYEQYF.

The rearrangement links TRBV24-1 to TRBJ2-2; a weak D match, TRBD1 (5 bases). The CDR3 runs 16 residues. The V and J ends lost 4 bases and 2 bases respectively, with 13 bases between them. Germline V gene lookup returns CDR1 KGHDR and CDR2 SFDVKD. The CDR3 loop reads CATSEAGRGNTGELFF. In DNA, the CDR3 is TGTGCCACCAGTGAGGCCGGAAGGGGCAACACCGGGGAGCTGTTTTTT.

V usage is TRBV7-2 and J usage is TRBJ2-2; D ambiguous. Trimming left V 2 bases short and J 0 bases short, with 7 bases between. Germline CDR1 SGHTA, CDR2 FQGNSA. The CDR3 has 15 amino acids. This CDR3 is CASSLSRTNTGELFF. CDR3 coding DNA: TGTGCCAGCAGCTTATCCAGAACGAACACCGGGGAGCTGTTTTTT.